The 9 T cell receptor beta chains below were found in one sample sequenced in a study of T cell responses to AZD1222 COVID-19 vaccine. TCRdb's copy holds only in-frame clones and misses some; the assay was immunoSEQ multiplex PCR. The data hold some 130,000 clones, with 87% observed a single time. Sequences were derived from peripheral blood, sampled 28 days after the second AZD1222 dose. These receptors all come from an adult who received the AZD1222 COVID-19 vaccine.

This clone was seen more than once but under ten times. The chain uses TRBV6-4 and TRBJ2-2; D tentatively reads TRBD1 or TRBD2 (5 bases each). CDR1 is MRHNA and CDR2 is SNTAGT in the germline V gene. The CDR3 totals 14 residues. The germline V and J ends were trimmed by 6 bases and 5 bases, with 13 bases remaining between them. The CDR3 DNA is TGTGCCAGCAGGCTAGACTGGGGGACCGGGGAGCTGTTTTTT. This translates into CASRLDWGTGELFF.

CDR3 coding DNA: TGTGCCAGCAGCCTACGACTGAGAGATACGCAGTATTTT. Amino acids: CASSLRLRDTQYF. This chain links TRBV7-2 with TRBJ2-3; no firm D call. Germline V gives CDR1 SGHTA, CDR2 FQGNSA. This CDR3 is built from 13 residues. V dropped 5 bases and J dropped 5 bases, with 11 bases sitting between them.

The chain couples TRBV24-1 to TRBJ1-5; D possibly corresponds to TRBD1 (6 bases). From germline, CDR1 is KGHDR and CDR2 SFDVKD. Trimming took 5 bases from V and 3 from J, leaving 16 bases between them. The CDR3 covers 16 residues. CDR3 in amino acids: CATSGTSGVNNQPQHF. The CDR3 DNA follows: TGTGCCACCAGTGGGACATCAGGGGTTAACAATCAGCCCCAGCATTTT.

This chain connects TRBV2 to TRBJ2-5, with 13 bases aligning to TRBD2. The CDR3 is made up of 15 amino acids. Germline V CDR1 and CDR2: SNHLY, FYNNEI. After removal of 10 bases from V and 5 bases from J, the junction contained 10 bases not matched to a gene. The chain's CDR3 is CATGGLAGVGETQYF. The CDR3 bases are TGTGCCACCGGAGGACTAGCGGGGGTAGGCGAGACCCAGTACTTC.

The CDR3 loop reads CASSPSREAPLHF. The CDR3 DNA reads TGTGCCAGCAGCCCTAGCAGGGAGGCACCCCTCCACTTT. The chain is built from TRBV7-9 and TRBJ1-6, with D perhaps TRBD1 (5 bases). Germline V gene lookup returns CDR1 SEHNR and CDR2 FQNEAQ (reference sequence). Between the trimmed V and J ends, which lost 5 bases and 11 bases, there was a span of 13 bases. The CDR3 sequence is 13 residues long.

The chain recombines TRBV11-3 with TRBJ1-4; no reliable D call. V gave up 3 bases and J gave up 12 bases, with 11 bases separating them. The germline V gene has CDR1 SGHNT and CDR2 YENEEA. The CDR3 contains 12 residues. Written as DNA, the CDR3 is TGTGCCAGCAGCTTTCAGAAGAGCGAACTGTTTTTT. Its translation: CASSFQKSELFF.

The J gene is TRBJ2-7, the V gene TRBV6-5, with D possibly being TRBD1 (5 bases). V dropped 0 bases and J dropped 5 bases, with 17 bases sitting between them. The CDR3 contains 16 residues. CDR1 and CDR2 (germline): MNHEY, SVGAGI. CDR3 sequence: CASSYSSWAGIHEQYF. For the CDR3, the DNA is TGTGCCAGCAGTTACTCGTCCTGGGCAGGGATCCACGAGCAGTACTTC.

This clone appeared a single time. V gene TRBV6-6 combines with J gene TRBJ1-2; D is uncertain. CDR3 length equals 13 residues. The V end lost 8 bases, the J end lost 5 bases, and 15 bases lay between the germline ends. Germline loops: CDR1 MNHNY, CDR2 SVGAGI (reference sequence). The CDR3 is CASQASSWYGYTF. The CDR3 bases are TGTGCCAGCCAAGCTTCTTCGTGGTATGGCTACACCTTC.

The chain has TRBV19 and TRBJ2-7; 7 bases map to TRBD1. V was clipped by 6 bases and J by 2 bases; unmatched bases: 10. Looked up from germline, CDR1 is LNHDA and CDR2 is SQIVND (reference sequence). There are 15 residues in the CDR3. The CDR3 region is CASSPADRTPYEQYF. DNA for the CDR3: TGTGCCAGTAGCCCGGCGGACAGGACCCCCTACGAGCAGTACTTC.